One sample yielded the 3 T cell receptor beta chains listed below, sequenced in a study of T-cell reconstitution after alpha-beta-depleted transplantation in children. The study, taken as a whole, reports: T-cell counts and diversity at one year post-transplant came mainly from newly produced T cells.

Their target antigens are unknown. Preparation of the TCRbeta library involved a method that used unique molecular identifiers. MiXCR, applied by TCRdb to the PCR reads, yields one record per CDR3 protein. The table has a few hundred thousand distinct CDR3 sequences, over 7.5% seen once. The sequences come from peripheral blood, collected 360 days after TCRalphabeta/CD19-depleted stem cell transplant. These receptors were collected from a female patient under 10 years old who had a stem cell transplant for Fanconi anemia, so the T cells may come from the graft donor.

This clonotype was detected many times. This chain joins TRBV14 and TRBJ2-7; 8 bases agree with TRBD2. Unmatched junction bases numbered 5, after V lost 1 base and J lost 3 bases. Germline-derived CDR1 and CDR2 are SGHDN and FVKESK. This CDR3 contains 15 residues. CDR3 residues: CASSQGSGGGYEQYF. CDR3 bases: TGTGCCAGCAGCCAAGGGAGCGGGGGTGGCTACGAGCAGTACTTC.

This clonotype showed up just once. J is TRBJ2-4 and V is TRBV5-1, with 9 positions matching TRBD1. CDR1 and CDR2 from the germline V gene are SGHRS and YFSETQ. V lost 0 bases, J lost 4 bases, and 2 bases stayed unmatched. The CDR3 is 15 residues long. The CDR3 sequence: CASSLEDRGKNIQYF. The CDR3 DNA reads TGCGCCAGCAGCTTGGAGGACAGGGGTAAAAACATTCAGTACTTC.

The table lists this clonotype with many counts. The chain combines TRBV10-3 with TRBJ2-3; D possibly corresponds to TRBD2 (7 bases). The CDR3 totals 15 residues. V lost 4 bases to trimming and J lost 3 bases, with 14 bases between them. Germline assignment: CDR1 ENHRY and CDR2 SYGVKD. This CDR3 reads CAISVGGAGTDTQYF. CDR3 coding DNA: TGTGCCATCAGTGTGGGGGGGGCCGGGACAGATACGCAGTATTTT.